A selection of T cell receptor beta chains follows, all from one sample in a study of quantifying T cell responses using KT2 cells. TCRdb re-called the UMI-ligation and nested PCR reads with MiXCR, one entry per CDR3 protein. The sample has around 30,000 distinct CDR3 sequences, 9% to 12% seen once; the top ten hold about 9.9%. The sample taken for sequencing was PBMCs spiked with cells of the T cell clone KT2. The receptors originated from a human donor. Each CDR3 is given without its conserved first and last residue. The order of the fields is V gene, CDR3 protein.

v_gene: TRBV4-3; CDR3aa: ASSQAGDTQY
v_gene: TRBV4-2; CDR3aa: ASNQADRAKTEAF
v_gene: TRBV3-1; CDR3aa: ASSQSQVQF
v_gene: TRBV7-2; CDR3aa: ASSLEVGVDEQF
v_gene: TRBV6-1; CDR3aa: ASRGGVYEQY
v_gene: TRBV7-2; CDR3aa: ASSFRQSQETQY
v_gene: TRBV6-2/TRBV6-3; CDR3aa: ASSYAREQY
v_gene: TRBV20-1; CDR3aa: SARYIPNSYEQY
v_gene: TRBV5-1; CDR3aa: ASSLAGALANYGYT
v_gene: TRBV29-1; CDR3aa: SVARNTEAF